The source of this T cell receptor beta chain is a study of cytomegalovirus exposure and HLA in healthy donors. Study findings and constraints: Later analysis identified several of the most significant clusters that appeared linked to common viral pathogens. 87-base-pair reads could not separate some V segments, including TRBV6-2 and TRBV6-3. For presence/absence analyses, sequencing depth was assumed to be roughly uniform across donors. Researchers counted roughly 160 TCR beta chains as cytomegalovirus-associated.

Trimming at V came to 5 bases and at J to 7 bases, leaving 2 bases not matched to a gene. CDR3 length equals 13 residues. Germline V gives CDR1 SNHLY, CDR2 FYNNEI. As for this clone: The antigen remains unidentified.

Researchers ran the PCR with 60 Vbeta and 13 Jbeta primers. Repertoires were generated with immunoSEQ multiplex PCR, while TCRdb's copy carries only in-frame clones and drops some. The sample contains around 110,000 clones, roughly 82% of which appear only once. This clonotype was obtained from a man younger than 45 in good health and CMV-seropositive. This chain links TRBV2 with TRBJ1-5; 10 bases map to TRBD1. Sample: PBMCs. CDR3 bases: TGTGCCAGCAGTCTGACAGGGGGCCAGCCCCAGCATTTT. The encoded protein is CASSLTGGQPQHF.